Below, 32 T cell receptor beta chains from the same sample are listed, as sequenced in a study of blood T cell repertoires in COVID-19. Clones were read by immunoSEQ multiplex PCR, and TCRdb kept only the in-frame ones, dropping some. Of a few hundred thousand clones in the sample, around 92% are singletons; the top ten hold about 6.8%. The sample taken for sequencing was peripheral blood. Every receptor here comes from a young man who had recovered from COVID-19.

The chain employs TRBV6-2 or TRBV6-3 and TRBJ1-1; 8 nucleotides line up with TRBD1. The CDR3 length is 15 residues. V gave up 2 bases and J gave up 4 bases; unmatched junction bases: 6. Looked up from germline, CDR1 is MNHEY and CDR2 is SVGEGT. For the CDR3, the DNA is TGTGCCAGCAGTTACCTGACAGGGGTGTTCACTGAAGCTTTCTTT. It encodes CASSYLTGVFTEAFF.

The rearrangement uses TRBV18 and TRBJ2-3, with a weak D call TRBD1 (5 bases). Trimming shortened V by 0 bases and J by 2 bases, and 15 bases separated the two germline ends. This CDR3 spans 17 amino acids. CDR1 and CDR2 (germline): KGHSH, LQKENI. This CDR3 reads CASSPPEGADNTDTQYF. The CDR3 coding sequence is TGTGCCAGCTCACCACCCGAAGGGGCGGATAACACAGATACGCAGTATTTT.

The V gene is TRBV1, the J gene TRBJ1-6. TRBV1 is marked as a pseudogene. This CDR3 region has 14 residues. The chain's CDR3 is CTSSQGGGGAPLHF. The CDR3 region has the DNA TGCACCAGCAGCCAGGGAGGGGGGGGCGCACCCCTCCACTTT.

This clone was observed once. J is TRBJ2-7 and V is TRBV7-3, with 14 positions matching TRBD2. CDR3 size: 14 residues. J was trimmed by 6 bases and V by 4 bases; bases with no gene match: 2. The germline V gene encodes CDR1 SGHTA and CDR2 FQGTGA. The CDR3 loop is CASSSGLAGAEQYF. DNA for the CDR3: TGTGCCAGCAGCTCGGGACTAGCGGGAGCCGAGCAGTACTTC.

This clone has only a few counts. The V gene is TRBV7-3, the J gene TRBJ2-6; no definite D call. CDR1 is SGHTA and CDR2 is FQGTGA in the germline V gene. Between the trimmed V and J ends, which lost 5 bases and 0 bases, there was a span of 8 bases. This CDR3 region has 15 residues. CDR3 nucleotide sequence: TGTGCCAGCAGCCCAACAGTCTCTGGGGCCAACGTCCTGACTTTC. This translates into CASSPTVSGANVLTF.

This chain connects TRBV4-1 to TRBJ2-2; 16 bases align to TRBD2. Trimming took 3 bases from V and 4 from J; bases not matched to a gene: 8. CDR1 is MGHRA, CDR2 YSYEKL, per germline. The length of the CDR3 is 19 residues. The CDR3 bases are TGCGCCAGCAGCCACGGCTTCGGGACTAGCGGGAGGGTCACCGGGGAGCTGTTTTTT. Amino acids: CASSHGFGTSGRVTGELFF.

The CDR3 DNA follows: TGTGCCAGCAGCCCTGCCACATCCGGGAGTTCAACTGAAGCTTTCTTT. It is translated as CASSPATSGSSTEAFF. The V call is TRBV13, the J call TRBJ1-1, with D hard to call. Per the germline V gene, CDR1 is PRHDT and CDR2 is FYEKMQ (reference sequence). The ends were cut back, 5 bases at V and 5 bases at J, with 21 bases in the middle. The CDR3 is made up of 16 amino acids. The variable domain in full, completed from reference TRBV13 and TRBJ1-1, reads AAGVIQSPRHLIKEKRETATLKCYPIPRHDTVYWYQQGPGQDPQFLISFYEKMQSDKGSIPDRFSAQQFSDYHSELNMSSLELGDSALYFCASSPATSGSSTEAFFGQGTRLTVV.

For this clone: The same CDR3 is also encoded by other DNA sequences in this sample. The genes are TRBV2 and TRBJ1-1, with 10 bases that match TRBD1. The CDR3 loop spans 13 amino acids. The germline CDR1 and CDR2 sequences are SNHLY and FYNNEI. With 6 bases clipped from V and 4 bases from J, the junction kept 2 bases outside the gene matches. The CDR3 coding sequence is TGTGCCAGCAGCGGACAGGGGGGCACTGAAGCTTTCTTT. Protein sequence: CASSGQGGTEAFF.

The V gene is TRBV27, the J gene TRBJ1-5; TRBD1 might be the D (5 bases). This CDR3 spans 17 amino acids. In germline, CDR1 is MNHEY, CDR2 SMNVEV (reference sequence). V shed 6 bases and J shed 3 bases, with 21 bases lying between them. The CDR3 here is CASSPDSWDFSNQPQHF. CDR3 DNA sequence: TGTGCCAGCAGCCCCGATTCTTGGGACTTTTCCAATCAGCCCCAGCATTTT.

V gene TRBV5-1 combines with J gene TRBJ2-7; 9 nucleotides line up with TRBD2. CDR3 size: 16 residues. The germline gives CDR1 SGHRS, CDR2 YFSETQ. V trimming: 4 bases; J trimming: 5 bases; junction bases outside the gene matches: 13. CDR3 region: CASSPQVAGALDEQYF. CDR3 coding DNA: TGCGCCAGCAGCCCCCAAGTAGCGGGAGCCCTCGACGAGCAGTACTTC.

To note about this clone: One junction end disagrees with the germline gene, perhaps due to a read error. V usage is TRBV6-5 and J usage is TRBJ2-2; the match to TRBD2 covers 7 bases. CDR3 length equals 15 residues. Germline V gene sequence: CDR1 MNHEY, CDR2 SVGAGI. For the CDR3, the DNA is TGTGCCGGCAGTTCGCCAGCGGGGATTACCGGGGAGCTGTTTTTT. Its translation: CAGSSPAGITGELFF.

V usage is TRBV25-1 and J usage is TRBJ1-2, with a possible D match to TRBD1 (5 bases). V lost 0 bases and J lost 7, with 9 bases in between. The germline V gene encodes CDR1 MGHDK and CDR2 SYGVNS. This CDR3 comprises 13 residues. The CDR3 protein is CASSEYSRVGYTF. The CDR3 DNA reads as TGTGCCAGCAGTGAATATAGCAGGGTTGGCTACACCTTC.

The V gene is TRBV18, the J gene TRBJ1-1; TRBD1 is a possible D gene (5 bases). With 2 bases removed from V and 10 bases from J, the gap between germline ends came to 14 bases. The CDR3 covers 13 residues. Germline CDR1 reads KGHSH; CDR2 reads LQKENI. The CDR3 DNA reads TGTGCCAGCTCACCAGGTGAGGACATTGGAGCTTTCTTT. This gives the protein CASSPGEDIGAFF.

This rearrangement joins TRBV29-1 to TRBJ1-5; TRBD1 matches 7 bases. The V segment lost 4 bases and the J segment 4 bases; nucleotides outside the gene matches: 1. The CDR3 sequence is 12 residues long. CDR1 SQVTM and CDR2 ANQGSEA come from the germline V gene. Written as DNA, the CDR3 is TGCAGCGTTGGACAGGGTAATCAGCCCCAGCATTTT. It yields the protein CSVGQGNQPQHF.

The sample holds one count of this clone. The V gene is TRBV6-5, the J gene TRBJ2-7; TRBD2 matches at 9 bases. Germline V gene sequence: CDR1 MNHEY, CDR2 SVGAGI. The J segment lost 0 bases and the V segment lost 4 bases, leaving 4 bases of the junction unmatched. This CDR3 region has 15 residues. The CDR3 sequence: CASSFSGSSSYEQYF. In DNA, the CDR3 is TGTGCCAGCAGTTTTAGCGGGAGCAGCTCCTACGAGCAGTACTTC.

This chain joins TRBV7-2 and TRBJ2-7; a possible D gene is TRBD1 (6 bases). The CDR3 covers 14 residues. Germline V gene sequence: CDR1 SGHTA, CDR2 FQGNSA. Deletions cut 3 bases from V and 3 bases from J, with 12 bases between. This chain's CDR3 is CASSFPRGSYEQYF. The DNA of the CDR3 is TGTGCCAGCAGCTTCCCCAGGGGTAGCTACGAGCAGTACTTC.

The J gene is TRBJ1-3, the V gene TRBV7-9; D gene ambiguous. The CDR3 is 15 amino acids. Per germline, CDR1 SEHNR and CDR2 FQNEAQ (reference sequence). Trimming left V 2 bases short and J 2 bases short, with 10 bases between. In nucleotides, the CDR3 is TGTGCCAGCAGCTTAAAGCGGGAACCTGGAAACACCATATATTTT. Protein: CASSLKREPGNTIYF. Using reference TRBV7-9 and TRBJ1-3 for the parts outside the CDR3, the full variable domain is DTGVSQNPRHKITKRGQNVTFRCDPISEHNRLYWYRQTLGQGPEFLTYFQNEAQLEKSRLLSDRFSAERPKGSFSTLEIQRTEQGDSAMYLCASSLKREPGNTIYFGEGSWLTVV.

This chain connects TRBV29-1 to TRBJ2-5; D gene uncertain. V lost 0 bases to trimming and J lost 1 base, with 6 bases between them. CDR3 length: 13 amino acids. The germline V gene encodes CDR1 SQVTM and CDR2 ANQGSEA. The CDR3 sequence: CSVEDPSQETQYF. DNA for the CDR3: TGCAGCGTTGAAGATCCATCCCAAGAGACCCAGTACTTC.

The chain employs TRBV3-1 (or the pseudogene TRBV3-2) and TRBJ2-3; no firm D call. This CDR3 is 13 amino acids long. CDR1 is LGHDT and CDR2 is YNNKEL in the germline V gene (reference sequence). V was trimmed by 1 base and J by 4 bases, leaving 6 bases between them. The CDR3 nucleotides read TGTGCCAGCAGCCAAGGGGCTGCAGATACGCAGTATTTT. The encoded protein is CASSQGAADTQYF.

This chain joins TRBV5-6 and TRBJ2-1; D uncertain. Trimming cost V 0 bases and J 8 bases, with 9 bases left between them. Looked up from germline, CDR1 is SGHDT and CDR2 is YYEEEE. The CDR3 has 13 amino acids. The CDR3 loop is CASSLGAGDEQFF. The DNA for the CDR3 is TGTGCCAGCAGCTTGGGGGCCGGCGATGAGCAGTTCTTC. The variable domain in full, completed from reference TRBV5-6 and TRBJ2-1, reads DAGVTQSPTHLIKTRGQQVTLRCSPKSGHDTVSWYQQALGQGPQFIFQYYEEEERQRGNFPDRFSGHQFPNYSSELNVNALLLGDSALYLCASSLGAGDEQFFGPGTRLTVL.

The V gene is TRBV15, the J gene TRBJ1-3; perhaps TRBD1 as D (6 bases). The CDR3 contains 16 residues. The germline CDR1 and CDR2 sequences are LNHNV and YYDKDF (reference sequence). The V end lost 3 bases, the J end lost 4 bases, and 16 bases lay between the germline ends. CDR3 bases: TGTGCCACCAGCAGCAATCTTCCAGGGACAGGAAACACCATATATTTT. Translated, it gives CATSSNLPGTGNTIYF.

V usage is TRBV4-3 and J usage is TRBJ2-3; D is possibly TRBD2 (7 bases). Germline loops: CDR1 LGHNA, CDR2 YSLEER. Trimming took 6 bases from V and 2 from J, leaving 21 bases between them. CDR3 length equals 17 residues. As DNA, the CDR3 is TGCGCCAGCAGTATGGGGTATGGGGGGGGGCCCACAGATACGCAGTATTTT. Translating it yields CASSMGYGGGPTDTQYF.

The V gene is TRBV7-9, the J gene TRBJ2-1, with a tentative D call TRBD1 (5 bases). Germline assignment: CDR1 SEHNR and CDR2 FQNEAQ (reference sequence). This CDR3 has 17 residues. V lost 5 bases, J lost 0 bases, and 17 bases lay in between. The CDR3 protein is CASSLSARVVSYNEQFF. The CDR3 region has the DNA TGTGCCAGCAGCCTAAGCGCCAGGGTGGTCTCCTACAATGAGCAGTTCTTC.

On this clone: At one boundary the junction diverges from the germline segment, which might be a read error. The V and J genes are TRBV10-2 and TRBJ2-7; 8 bases match TRBD2. In germline, CDR1 is WSHSY, CDR2 SAAADI. This CDR3 is 13 amino acids long. The DNA for the CDR3 is TGCGCCGGCAGTACCGGGAGGGTCTACGAGCAGTACTTC. Its translation is CAGSTGRVYEQYF.

This clone was recorded once. Relative to the germline gene, one junction end is altered; a read error may explain this. The genes are TRBV27 and TRBJ2-7; 7 bases are a match to TRBD2. There are 14 residues in the CDR3. Germline CDR1 MNHEY, CDR2 SMNVEV (reference sequence). The CDR3 is CASSLGGSSFEQYF. As DNA, the CDR3 is TGTGCCAGCAGTTTGGGGGGGTCCTCCTTCGAGCAGTACTTC.

The chain joins TRBV19 to TRBJ1-1; D is perhaps TRBD1 (5 bases). There are 14 residues in the CDR3. In germline, CDR1 is LNHDA, CDR2 SQIVND (reference sequence). Trimming took off 2 bases at V and 2 bases at J, with 9 bases between the two ends. The CDR3 DNA reads TGTGCCAGTAGTATATCGGGGGATAACACTGAAGCTTTCTTT. Protein sequence: CASSISGDNTEAFF.

The J gene is TRBJ2-1, the V gene TRBV4-2; 12 bases match TRBD2. The CDR3 length is 18 residues. V lost 1 base to trimming and J lost 8 bases; unmatched junction nucleotides: 12. The germline V gene has CDR1 LGHNA and CDR2 YNFKEQ. CDR3 nucleotides: TGTGCCAGCAGCCAAGCCCCTAGCGGGGGGGCCGGTTTGGATGAGCAGTTCTTC. This encodes CASSQAPSGGAGLDEQFF.

Points on this clone: At one of its ends the junction is not consistent with the germline gene, which may arise from a read error. This chain connects TRBV7-7 to TRBJ2-1, with D uncertain. Germline CDR1 reads SSHAT; CDR2 reads FNYEAQ (reference sequence). The CDR3 loop spans 15 amino acids. This CDR3 reads CASSWALGSYNEQFF. In nucleotides, the CDR3 is TGTGCTAGCAGCTGGGCCCTGGGCTCCTACAATGAGCAGTTCTTC.

As for this clone: The same CDR3 also results from other DNA sequences found in this sample. The chain combines TRBV6-5 with TRBJ2-7, with a weak D call TRBD1 (5 bases). Germline values: CDR1 MNHEY, CDR2 SVGAGI. The CDR3 covers 13 residues. Trimming removed 0 bases at V and 3 bases at J, with 6 bases between. The CDR3 spells CASSYSRGYEQYF. DNA for the CDR3: TGTGCCAGCAGTTACTCTAGGGGCTACGAGCAGTACTTC.

J is TRBJ1-2 and V is TRBV7-9, with D tentatively TRBD1 (6 bases). The V and J ends lost 4 bases and 7 bases respectively, with 13 bases between them. The V gene's germline CDR1 is SEHNR and CDR2 FQNEAQ (reference sequence). The length of the CDR3 is 13 residues. DNA of the CDR3: TGTGCCAGCAGCTATACAGGGTCGGGTGGCTACACCTTC. Protein sequence: CASSYTGSGGYTF.

The chain is built from TRBV6-6 and TRBJ2-7, with TRBD1 matching 8 bases. J was trimmed by 0 bases and V by 6 bases; bases with no gene match: 10. CDR3 length: 16 amino acids. CDR1 and CDR2 from the germline V gene are MNHNY and SVGAGI (reference sequence). The CDR3 coding sequence is TGTGCCAGCAGCCGGACCCCCACAGGGGGCTCCTACGAGCAGTACTTC. It yields the protein CASSRTPTGGSYEQYF.

The V call is TRBV19, the J call TRBJ2-7, with TRBD2 matching over 8 bases. This CDR3 spans 14 amino acids. V gave up 8 bases and J gave up 2 bases; unmatched junction bases: 8. CDR1 and CDR2 from the germline V gene are LNHDA and SQIVND (reference sequence). The CDR3 DNA reads TGTGCCAGTGGACGGGAGGGAAACCCCTACGAGCAGTACTTC. This encodes CASGREGNPYEQYF.